This is a list of T cell receptor beta chains from one sample in a study of long-term antiretroviral therapy in people with HIV. Assay: immunoSEQ multiplex PCR; the TCRdb copy retains only in-frame clones and omits some. This sample has 20,000 to 25,000 clones, with 65% to 90% found just once. This sample comprised unsorted PBMCs, obtained 0.1 years before starting antiretroviral therapy. These receptors were collected from a man aged 35 to 55 with HIV. CDR3s include the opening cysteine and the closing phenylalanine or tryptophan. The order of the fields is J gene, V gene, CDR3 length, clone size, D gene, CDR3 protein, CDR3 DNA. D genes are given only for firm matches. Where a row states a size, it is once, few, many or the class of an expanded clone; other rows omit it.

J: TRBJ2-7; V: TRBV28; length: 16; size: NA; D: TRBD1; CDR3: CASSSPRDRGINEQYF; DNA: TGTGCCAGCAGTTCCCCCCGGGACAGGGGAATCAACGAGCAGTACTTC
J: TRBJ1-2; V: TRBV27; length: 13; size: few; D: NA; CDR3: CASSSTVNYGYTF; DNA: TGTGCCAGCAGTTCGACGGTCAACTATGGCTACACCTTC
J: TRBJ1-5; V: TRBV5-1; length: 15; size: NA; D: TRBD1; CDR3: CASSPWTGVNQPQHF; DNA: TGCGCCAGCAGCCCCTGGACAGGGGTCAATCAGCCCCAGCATTTT
J: TRBJ2-7; V: TRBV2; length: 12; size: few; D: NA; CDR3: CASRRQEYEQYF; DNA: TGTGCCAGCCGAAGACAGGAGTACGAGCAGTACTTC
J: TRBJ2-3; V: TRBV30; length: 10; size: medium-sized; D: NA; CDR3: CAWGLDTQYF; DNA: TGTGCCTGGGGATTAGATACGCAGTATTTT
J: TRBJ2-5; V: TRBV5-6; length: 11; size: NA; D: NA; CDR3: CASSAAGTQYF; DNA: TGTGCCAGCAGCGCCGCGGGGACCCAGTACTTC
J: TRBJ1-5; V: TRBV5-5; length: 13; size: NA; D: TRBD1; CDR3: CASSRDRAQPQHF; DNA: TGTGCCAGCAGCCGGGACAGGGCTCAGCCCCAGCATTTT
J: TRBJ2-6; V: TRBV6-1; length: 15; size: NA; D: NA; CDR3: CASSERRSGANVLTF; DNA: TGTGCCAGCAGTGAAAGGAGGTCTGGGGCCAACGTCCTGACTTTC
J: TRBJ1-6; V: TRBV5-8; length: 16; size: NA; D: NA; CDR3: CASSQGRGPYNSPLHF; DNA: TGTGCCAGCAGCCAAGGGCGGGGGCCATATAATTCACCCCTCCACTTT
J: TRBJ2-1; V: TRBV6-5; length: 16; size: medium-sized; D: TRBD2; CDR3: CASSSTSGGAYNEQFF; DNA: TGTGCCAGCAGTTCGACTAGCGGGGGAGCTTACAATGAGCAGTTCTTC
J: TRBJ1-5; V: TRBV19; length: 16; size: NA; D: TRBD1; CDR3: CASSIEQQGTNQPQHF; DNA: TGTGCCAGTAGTATAGAGCAACAGGGGACCAATCAGCCCCAGCATTTT
J: TRBJ1-4; V: TRBV7-9; length: 15; size: medium-sized; D: NA; CDR3: CASSLEGGNNEKLFF; DNA: TGTGCCAGCAGCTTAGAAGGTGGTAATAATGAAAAACTGTTTTTT
J: TRBJ1-4; V: TRBV7-8; length: 15; size: NA; D: NA; CDR3: CASTLGGGAGEKLFF; DNA: TGTGCCAGCACTTTGGGGGGGGGCGCAGGTGAAAAACTGTTTTTT
J: TRBJ1-2; V: TRBV4-3; length: 13; size: NA; D: NA; CDR3: CASSPDLEDGYTF; DNA: TGCGCCAGCAGCCCGGACTTGGAGGATGGCTACACCTTC
J: TRBJ2-3; V: TRBV18; length: 12; size: NA; D: NA; CDR3: CASQEGRDTQYF; DNA: TGTGCCAGTCAAGAGGGGAGAGATACGCAGTATTTT
J: TRBJ2-3; V: TRBV7-2; length: 12; size: NA; D: NA; CDR3: CASSSYTDTQYF; DNA: TGTGCCAGCAGTTCTTACACAGATACGCAGTATTTT
J: TRBJ2-2; V: TRBV4-1; length: 16; size: NA; D: NA; CDR3: CASSQEAGRSTGELFF; DNA: TGCGCCAGCAGCCAAGAGGCGGGAAGGTCCACCGGGGAGCTGTTTTTT